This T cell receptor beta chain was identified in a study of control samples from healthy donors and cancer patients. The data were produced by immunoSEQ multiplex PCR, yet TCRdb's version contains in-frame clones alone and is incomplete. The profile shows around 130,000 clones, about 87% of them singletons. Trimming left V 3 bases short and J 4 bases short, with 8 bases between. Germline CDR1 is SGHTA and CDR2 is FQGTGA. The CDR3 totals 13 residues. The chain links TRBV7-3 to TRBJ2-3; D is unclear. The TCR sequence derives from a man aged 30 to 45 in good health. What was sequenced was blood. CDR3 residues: CASSFSRADTQYF. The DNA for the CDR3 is TGTGCCAGCAGCTTTTCGAGAGCAGATACGCAGTATTTT.